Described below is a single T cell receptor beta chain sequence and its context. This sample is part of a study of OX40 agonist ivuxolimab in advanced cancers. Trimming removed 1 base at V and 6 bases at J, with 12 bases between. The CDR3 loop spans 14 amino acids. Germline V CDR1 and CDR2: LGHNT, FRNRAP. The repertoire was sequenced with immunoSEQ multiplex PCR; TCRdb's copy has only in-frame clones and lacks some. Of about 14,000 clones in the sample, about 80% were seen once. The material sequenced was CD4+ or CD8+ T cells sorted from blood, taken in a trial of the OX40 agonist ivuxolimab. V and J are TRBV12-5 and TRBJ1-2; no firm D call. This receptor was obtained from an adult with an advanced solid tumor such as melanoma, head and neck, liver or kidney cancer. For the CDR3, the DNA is TGTGCTAGTGGTTTGGCCGTCGGTTGGGATGGCTACACCTTC. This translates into CASGLAVGWDGYTF.